This entry lists 11 T cell receptor beta chains sequenced from one sample in a study of cytomegalovirus exposure and HLA in healthy donors. It was with 60 Vbeta and 13 Jbeta primers that the PCR ran. Only in-frame clones appear in the TCRdb table, and some are missing; sequencing was by immunoSEQ multiplex PCR. The data hold over 45,000 clones, with about 81% observed a single time. Sample: PBMCs. These receptors originate from a boy under 18 in good health and CMV-seropositive.

This clone was found a few times. The gene calls are TRBV2 and TRBJ2-7; TRBD1 is a possible D gene (6 bases). The germline V gene has CDR1 SNHLY and CDR2 FYNNEI. V gave up 6 bases and J gave up 6 bases, with 15 bases separating them. The CDR3 contains 13 residues. The CDR3 sequence is CASRATGRGEQYF. The CDR3 coding sequence is TGTGCCAGCAGGGCGACAGGAAGAGGCGAGCAGTACTTC.

The chain combines TRBV25-1 with TRBJ2-1, with D unclear. This CDR3 comprises 15 residues. V was trimmed by 0 bases and J by 5 bases, leaving 11 bases between them. Per the germline V gene, CDR1 is MGHDK and CDR2 is SYGVNS. The chain's CDR3 is CASSEYFGPNNEQFF. DNA of the CDR3: TGTGCCAGCAGTGAATATTTTGGGCCGAACAATGAGCAGTTCTTC.

Points on this clone: One junction end disagrees with the germline gene, perhaps due to a read error. The rearrangement uses TRBV7-7 and TRBJ2-2; D not resolved. The CDR3 is made up of 16 amino acids. The germline gives CDR1 SSHAT, CDR2 FNYEAQ (reference sequence). CDR3 in amino acids: CASSLRHLTNTGELFF. The CDR3 DNA is TGTGCTAGCAGCTTACGACACCTTACGAACACCGGGGAGCTGTTTTTT.

This chain uses TRBV6-1 with TRBJ2-7; 8 nucleotides align to TRBD2. Germline V gene lookup returns CDR1 MNHNS and CDR2 SASEGT. CDR3 length: 14 amino acids. V shed 7 bases, J shed 3 bases, and the junction held 8 bases outside the gene matches. CDR3 sequence: CASTGRGVLYEQYF. In nucleotides, the CDR3 is TGTGCCAGCACCGGGCGGGGGGTACTCTACGAGCAGTACTTC.

This clone was detected only a few times. The chain joins TRBV9 to TRBJ2-1; TRBD1 matches at 7 bases. Germline CDR1 SGDLS, CDR2 YYNGEE. CDR3 length: 14 amino acids. Germline trimming cut 0 bases from V and 10 bases from J; bases unmatched to any gene: 7. This CDR3 reads CASSVGGWGQEQFF. The CDR3 region has the DNA TGTGCCAGCAGCGTAGGGGGGTGGGGACAGGAGCAGTTCTTC.

The V and J genes are TRBV5-1 and TRBJ2-5; D is uncertain. Looked up from germline, CDR1 is SGHRS and CDR2 is YFSETQ. Trimming removed 4 bases from V and 5 bases from J, with 9 bases in between. The CDR3 runs 12 residues. CDR3 residues: CASSPDRETQYF. As DNA, the CDR3 is TGCGCCAGCAGCCCCGATCGGGAGACCCAGTACTTC.

The chain employs TRBV12-5 and TRBJ2-5; TRBD2 matches at 10 bases. The germline V gene encodes CDR1 LGHNT and CDR2 FRNRAP. The V gene end was trimmed by 8 bases and the J gene end by 1 base; junction bases not matched to a gene: 4. CDR3 length: 14 amino acids. The chain's CDR3 is CASTLAGAQETQYF. Written as DNA, the CDR3 is TGTGCTAGTACCCTAGCGGGGGCCCAAGAGACCCAGTACTTC.

The chain carries TRBV5-4 and TRBJ2-2; 10 bases map to TRBD1. The length of the CDR3 is 16 residues. Germline CDR1 reads SGHNT; CDR2 reads YYREEE (reference sequence). With 1 base clipped from V and 5 bases from J, the junction kept 5 bases outside the gene matches. The CDR3 sequence: CASSLRQGASTGELFF. The DNA for the CDR3 is TGTGCCAGCAGCTTGCGACAGGGGGCGTCGACCGGGGAGCTGTTTTTT.

This clone was observed a few times. The chain is built from TRBV6-6 and TRBJ1-2, with a weak D call TRBD1 (6 bases). V was shortened by 6 bases and J by 9 bases, with 11 bases between the two germline ends. The CDR3 consists of 11 residues. Germline V CDR1 and CDR2: MNHNY, SVGAGI (reference sequence). The CDR3 here is CASRHRESYTF. The CDR3 DNA follows: TGTGCCAGCAGGCACAGGGAGAGCTACACCTTC.

CDR3 sequence (DNA): TGTGCCAGCAGTGGAGGGAATTACAATGAGCAGTTCTTC. Amino acids: CASSGGNYNEQFF. This chain joins TRBV2 and TRBJ2-1; a possible D gene is TRBD2 (5 bases). This CDR3 spans 13 amino acids. The germline V gene encodes CDR1 SNHLY and CDR2 FYNNEI. Trimming stripped 4 bases from V and 4 bases from J, with 8 bases between.

The genes are TRBV4-1 and TRBJ2-3; D perhaps matches TRBD2 (6 bases). V lost 1 base, J lost 10 bases, and 18 bases lay in between. CDR1 MGHRA and CDR2 YSYEKL come from the germline V gene. The CDR3 is made up of 15 amino acids. In DNA, the CDR3 is TGCGCCAGCAGCCAAGTATTGGGGCCGGGGAGGCCGCAGTATTTT. Its protein product is CASSQVLGPGRPQYF.